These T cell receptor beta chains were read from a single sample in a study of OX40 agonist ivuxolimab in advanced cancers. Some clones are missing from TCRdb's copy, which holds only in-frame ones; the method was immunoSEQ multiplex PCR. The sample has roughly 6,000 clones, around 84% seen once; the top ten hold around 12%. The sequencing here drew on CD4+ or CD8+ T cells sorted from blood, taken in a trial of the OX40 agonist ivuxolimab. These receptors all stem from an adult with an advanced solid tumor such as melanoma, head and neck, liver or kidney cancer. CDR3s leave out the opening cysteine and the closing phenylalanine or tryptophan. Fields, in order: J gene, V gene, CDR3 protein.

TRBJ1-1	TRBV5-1	ASSLGLTEDRLLSTEAF
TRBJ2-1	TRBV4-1	ASSQAGNEQF
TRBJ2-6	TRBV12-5	ASGLDSLAGGPNVLT
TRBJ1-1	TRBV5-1	ASSFKQGEAF
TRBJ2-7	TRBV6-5	ASSYSLDSSYEQY
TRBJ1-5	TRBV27	ASSFQAGQPQH
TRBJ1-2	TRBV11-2	ASSKGGPYGYT
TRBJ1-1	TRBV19	ASSISGAEVGTEAF
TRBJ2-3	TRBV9	ASSPSRRGFTDTQY
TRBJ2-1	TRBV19	ASLSQGYEQF
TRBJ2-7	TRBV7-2	ASTWDGPYEQY
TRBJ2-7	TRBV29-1	SAAGMGAYEQY
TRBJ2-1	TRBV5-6	ATGTSVNEQF
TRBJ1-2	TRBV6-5	ASSTGVFYGYT
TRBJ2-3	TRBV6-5	ASSLGTGNPDTQY
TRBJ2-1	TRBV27	ASSLSGGPNEQF
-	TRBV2	ASSRTDRPYEQY
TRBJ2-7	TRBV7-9	ASSHRDRASGEQY
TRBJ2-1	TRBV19	ASEAGNTYNEQF
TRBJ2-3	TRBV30	AWNSGTTDTQY
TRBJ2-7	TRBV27	ASQGVHYEQY
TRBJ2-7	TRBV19	ASSIGYGGEQY
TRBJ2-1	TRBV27	ASSYRGYNEQF
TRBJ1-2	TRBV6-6	ASSTNPTYGYT
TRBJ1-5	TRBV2	ASSEPGGFDQPQH
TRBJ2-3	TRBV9	ASSAGAGGSTDTQY
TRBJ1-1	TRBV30	AWSQRQRNTEAF
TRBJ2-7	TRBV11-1	ASSLHGTNSYEQY
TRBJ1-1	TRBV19	ASSIVGINTEAF
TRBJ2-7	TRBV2	ASTTGQGAHEQY
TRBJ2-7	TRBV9	ASSVSAGLTSYEQY
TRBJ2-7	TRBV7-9	ASSGEGQPYEQY
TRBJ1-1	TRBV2	ASRGRLDTEAF
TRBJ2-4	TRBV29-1	SVEARGRGLAKNIQY
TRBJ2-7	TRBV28	ASSHGVAGAYEQY
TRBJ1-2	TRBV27	ASSLEGAPYGYT
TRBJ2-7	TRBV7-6	ASSLRDRWGEQY
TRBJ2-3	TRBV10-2	ASSATGPTDTQY
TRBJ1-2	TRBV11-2	ASSPPGGPYYGYT
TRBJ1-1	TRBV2	ASRWSLEAF
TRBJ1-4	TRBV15	ATSRSQEGLNEKLF
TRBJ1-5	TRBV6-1	ASSARTGVDQPQH
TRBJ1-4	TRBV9	ASSHPGGQDNEKLF
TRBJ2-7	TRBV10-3	AISETRTGVYEQY
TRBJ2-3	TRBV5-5	ASSWTVSDTQY
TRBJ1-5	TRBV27	ASSLGVEGQPQH